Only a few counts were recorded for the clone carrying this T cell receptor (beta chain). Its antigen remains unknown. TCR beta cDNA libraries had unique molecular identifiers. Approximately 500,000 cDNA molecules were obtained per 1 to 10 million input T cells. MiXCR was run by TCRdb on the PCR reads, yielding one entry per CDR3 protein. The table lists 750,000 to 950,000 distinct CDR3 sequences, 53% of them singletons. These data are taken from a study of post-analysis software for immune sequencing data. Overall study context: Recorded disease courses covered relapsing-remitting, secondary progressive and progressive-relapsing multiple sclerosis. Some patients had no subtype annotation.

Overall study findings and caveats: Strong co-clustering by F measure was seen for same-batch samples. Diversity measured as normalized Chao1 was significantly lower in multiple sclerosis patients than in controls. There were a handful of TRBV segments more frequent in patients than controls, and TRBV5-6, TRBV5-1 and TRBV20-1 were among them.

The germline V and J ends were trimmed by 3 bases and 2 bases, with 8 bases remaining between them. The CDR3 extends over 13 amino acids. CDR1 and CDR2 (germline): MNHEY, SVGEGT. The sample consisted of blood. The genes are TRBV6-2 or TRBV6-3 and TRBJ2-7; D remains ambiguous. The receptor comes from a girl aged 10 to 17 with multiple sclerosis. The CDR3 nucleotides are TGTGCCAGCAGTTATCGTGTTGCCTACGAGCAGTACTTC. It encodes CASSYRVAYEQYF.